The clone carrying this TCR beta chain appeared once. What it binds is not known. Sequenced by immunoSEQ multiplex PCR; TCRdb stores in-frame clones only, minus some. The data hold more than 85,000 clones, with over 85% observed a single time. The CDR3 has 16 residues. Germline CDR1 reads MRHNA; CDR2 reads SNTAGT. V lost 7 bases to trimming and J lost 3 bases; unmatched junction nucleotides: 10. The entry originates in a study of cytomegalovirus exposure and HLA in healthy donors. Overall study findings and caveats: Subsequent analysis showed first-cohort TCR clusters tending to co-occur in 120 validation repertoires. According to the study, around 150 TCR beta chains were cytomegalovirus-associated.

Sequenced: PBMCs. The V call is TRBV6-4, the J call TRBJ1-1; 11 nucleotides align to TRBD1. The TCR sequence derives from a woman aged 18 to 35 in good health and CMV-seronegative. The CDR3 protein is CASNIGQGAWDTEAFF. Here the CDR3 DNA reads TGTGCCAGCAACATCGGACAGGGGGCTTGGGACACTGAAGCTTTCTTT.